Listed below are T cell receptor beta chains from one sample, sequenced in a study of blood T cell repertoires in COVID-19. TCRdb keeps only in-frame clones here, not all; method: immunoSEQ multiplex PCR. The sample shows 150,000 or so clones, around 83% of them seen only once. Specimen: PBMCs or T cells enriched from blood (not recorded which). The receptors shown here come from a woman between 50 and 59 years old who had been exposed to COVID-19. Both conserved end residues are part of each CDR3. Fields, in order: clone size, J gene, D gene, V gene, CDR3 DNA, CDR3 protein. A D gene is named only where the DNA matches it firmly. Clone size appears in some rows only: once, few, many, or a class for an expanded clone.

-	TRBJ1-4	-	TRBV7-9	TGTGCCAGCAGCTTAGTGGCAGGGGCTGCGGAAAAACTGTTTTTT	CASSLVAGAAEKLFF
-	TRBJ1-3	TRBD1	TRBV9	TGTGCCAGCAGCGTAGGACAGGGAGGAAACACCATATATTTT	CASSVGQGGNTIYF
-	TRBJ2-1	TRBD2	TRBV27	TGTGCCAGCAGTCCCCTAGCGGGAGTGGGGAATGAGCAGTTCTTC	CASSPLAGVGNEQFF
-	TRBJ2-7	-	TRBV12-3/TRBV12-4	TGTGCCAGCAGTGGACTCTACGAGCAGTACTTC	CASSGLYEQYF
-	TRBJ2-3	TRBD2	TRBV19	TGTGCCAGTAGTATCGGGGGGGAGAGGGGTACGCAGTATTTT	CASSIGGERGTQYF
-	TRBJ1-1	TRBD1	TRBV5-6	TGTGCCAGCAGCCCGGTGGAGGGGGCGGACACTGAAGCTTTCTTT	CASSPVEGADTEAFF
-	TRBJ2-3	-	TRBV14	TGTGCCAGCAGCCAAGATCTTAGCCTTTCAGGGGATACGCAGTATTTT	CASSQDLSLSGDTQYF
once	TRBJ2-7	TRBD1	TRBV27	TGTGCCAGCAGTCCCGGGACAGGGGGGTACGAGCAGTACTTC	CASSPGTGGYEQYF
-	TRBJ1-1	-	TRBV10-2	TGCGCCAGCAGGTTTAGATTGAACACTGAAGCTTTCTTT	CASRFRLNTEAFF
-	TRBJ1-6	-	TRBV4-2	TGTGCCAGCAGCTATGAGGGAAACTATAATTCACCCCTCCACTTT	CASSYEGNYNSPLHF
-	TRBJ1-1	-	TRBV20-1	TGCAGTGCTAGTCGGACGAGGGCTGAAGCTTTCTTT	CSASRTRAEAFF
-	TRBJ2-6	TRBD2	TRBV3-1/TRBV3-2	TGTGCCAGCAGCCAAGAGGGGGCGGGAGGTGGGGCCAACGTCCTGACTTTC	CASSQEGAGGGANVLTF
-	TRBJ1-3	-	TRBV6-5	TGTGCCAGCCGAATGGAGTCTGGAAACACCATATATTTT	CASRMESGNTIYF
-	TRBJ2-5	TRBD2	TRBV5-4	TGTGCCAGCAGTTCCCCCGGGACTAGCGGTATCCGTCAAGAGACCCAGTACTTC	CASSSPGTSGIRQETQYF
-	TRBJ2-1	TRBD2	TRBV9	TGTGCCAGCAGCGTAGCAGCGGGGCCGGGCAATGAGCAGTTCTTC	CASSVAAGPGNEQFF
-	TRBJ2-7	-	TRBV27	TGTGCCAGCAGTCTAGGGGGTCTCGAGCAGTACTTC	CASSLGGLEQYF
-	TRBJ1-1	-	TRBV10-1	TGCGCCAGCAGTGAGTCGAGAAGGGGTTCTTTCTTT	CASSESRRGSFF
few	TRBJ2-3	TRBD2	TRBV5-1	TGCGCCAGCGGAGAGCGGGGAGGCACAGATACGCAGTATTTT	CASGERGGTDTQYF
-	TRBJ2-7	TRBD2	TRBV7-6	TGTGCCAGCAGCTTACGACTAGCGGGAGAGACCCGCGAGCAGTACTTC	CASSLRLAGETREQYF
-	TRBJ1-2	-	TRBV11-2	TGTGCCAGCAGCCCCACCACCACGAAGGGACTCCCCTATGGCTACACCTTC	CASSPTTTKGLPYGYTF
-	TRBJ2-3	TRBD1	TRBV6-5	TGTGCCAGCAGTTACAACAGGGGGCATGGGGATACGCAGTATTTT	CASSYNRGHGDTQYF
-	TRBJ2-2	-	TRBV6-5	TGTGCCAGCAGTTCCTCGAGGGTTACCGGGGAGCTGTTTTTT	CASSSSRVTGELFF
-	TRBJ1-2	-	TRBV27	TGTGCCAGCAGTTTAGGAAGGGGGTCTAACTATGGCTACACCTTC	CASSLGRGSNYGYTF
-	TRBJ2-7	-	TRBV11-2	TGTGCCAGCAGCCGAGGCAGGGGTAGGTACGAGCAGTACTTC	CASSRGRGRYEQYF
-	TRBJ2-7	-	TRBV7-7	TGTGCTAGCAGCTTAGCCTGGGGCCCTACCTACGAGCAGTACTTC	CASSLAWGPTYEQYF
-	TRBJ1-1	-	TRBV4-2	TGTGCCAGCAGCCAAGAAACAGGGCGAACTGAAGCTTTCTTT	CASSQETGRTEAFF
-	TRBJ1-1	-	TRBV4-1	TGCGCCAGCAGCCAAGATCCGGGGGACGCTGAAGCTTTCTTT	CASSQDPGDAEAFF
-	TRBJ2-1	-	TRBV19	TGTGCCAGTAGTCCCGGGACTCGGTACAATGAGCAGTTCTTC	CASSPGTRYNEQFF
-	TRBJ1-1	TRBD1	TRBV9	TGTGCCAGCAGCGAACACGGGACAGGGGGTCCCAACACTGAAGCTTTCTTT	CASSEHGTGGPNTEAFF
-	TRBJ1-6	TRBD1	TRBV5-1	TGCGCCAGCAGCTTGGGGTTCCCGGGACAGACGTTTTCACCCCTCCACTTT	CASSLGFPGQTFSPLHF
-	TRBJ2-3	TRBD2	TRBV6-4	TGTGCCAGCAGTCAACTAGCGGGGGGGTCAGATACGCAGTATTTT	CASSQLAGGSDTQYF
-	TRBJ1-5	-	TRBV7-2	TGTGCCAGCAGCTTAGTTCAAGGGGGTGGCAATCAGCCCCAGCATTTT	CASSLVQGGGNQPQHF
-	TRBJ1-5	TRBD1	TRBV18	TGTGCCAGCTCACCCACAGGGGATAATCAGCCCCAGCATTTT	CASSPTGDNQPQHF
-	TRBJ2-1	TRBD1	TRBV11-3	TGTGCCAGCAGCTTTCCGGGACAGAACAATGAGCAGTTCTTC	CASSFPGQNNEQFF
once	TRBJ2-7	-	TRBV5-5	TGTGCCAGCAGCTTTGTCGACGAGCAGTACTTC	CASSFVDEQYF
-	TRBJ1-1	TRBD1	TRBV5-5	TGTGCCAGCAGCATACCCGACCGGGACAGGCCTAGAACCACTGAAGCTTTCTTT	CASSIPDRDRPRTTEAFF
once	TRBJ1-6	TRBD1	TRBV7-9	TGTGCCAGCAGCTTAGGCGACAGGGAAGTATCACCCCTCCACTTT	CASSLGDREVSPLHF
few	TRBJ1-5	-	TRBV5-5	TGTGCCAGCAGCTTGAGGTGGGGAGCCGGGACAAATAGCAATCAGCCCCAGCATTTT	CASSLRWGAGTNSNQPQHF
-	TRBJ2-5	TRBD2	TRBV13	TGTGCCAGCAGCTTAACGACTAGCGAGGGAGAGACCCAGTACTTC	CASSLTTSEGETQYF
-	TRBJ1-2	-	TRBV2	TGTGCCAGCAAGTCCGGACAGAACTATGGCTACACCTTC	CASKSGQNYGYTF
-	TRBJ2-2	TRBD1	TRBV7-3	TGTGCCAGCAGCTCCCGACAGGGGGCTACCGGGGAGCTGTTTTTT	CASSSRQGATGELFF
-	TRBJ2-1	TRBD2	TRBV9	TGTGCCAGCCACCCCCGGCTAGCGGGATCGGATGAGCAGTTCTTC	CASHPRLAGSDEQFF
-	TRBJ2-7	TRBD1	TRBV19	TGTGCCAGTTCACAGGGGGGAACCTACGAGCAGTACTTC	CASSQGGTYEQYF
-	TRBJ1-1	-	TRBV10-3	TGTGCCATCAGTGAGTCGAAGTGGGGGGTGAGGTACACTGAAGCTTTCTTT	CAISESKWGVRYTEAFF